Listed here is a single T cell receptor (beta chain). This record belongs to a study of T cell repertoires in aging, cancer and after chemotherapy. As for the study in general: Patients with glioblastoma brain tumors were sampled before and after temozolomide-based therapy.

Multiplex touch-down PCR with TRB-A/B primers amplified rearranged V-D-J TRB sequences. TCRdb processed the multiplex PCR reads anew with MiXCR; each CDR3 protein has one entry. The table lists approximately 5,600 distinct CDR3 sequences, roughly a quarter of them singletons. Amplification of TCR beta used genomic DNA extracted from peripheral blood. CDR3 size: 15 residues. V lost 0 bases to trimming and J lost 4 bases; unmatched junction nucleotides: 5. Germline V CDR1 and CDR2: SGHRS, YFSETQ. V and J are TRBV5-1 and TRBJ2-7; 9 positions agree with TRBD1. Sequenced material: blood. The source is a human donor with a solid tumor. CDR3 sequence (DNA): TGCGCCAGCAGCTTGGACGGGACAGGGAAGTACGAGCAGTACTTC. It yields the protein CASSLDGTGKYEQYF.